These 13 T cell receptor beta chains were sequenced from one sample in a study of shared T cell receptors in the human thymus (dated by TCRdb to the early 2020s). The library was generated by the immunoSEQ multiplex PCR assay. TCRdb re-hosts the immuneACCESS table, in-frame sequences only. Its copies lack some clones; in the studies checked, an unresolved V gene accounts for under half of them, and the cause for the rest is not known. This sample gives hundreds of thousands of clones in total; roughly 86% of them show up just once. About 0.0094% of the sample is held by the ten biggest clonotypes. This same sample was also taken into another study, of human thymus T cells.

The sequenced material came from thymocytes. All receptors come from a boy under two years old with a congenital heart defect. Donor details come from another sample of the same person, matched by shared clones.

The V gene is TRBV7-2, the J gene TRBJ2-7, with TRBD1 identical over 8 bases. The CDR3 runs to 15 residues. Germline V lookup: CDR1 SGHTA, CDR2 FQGNSA. Trimming took 1 base from V and 3 from J; bases not matched to a gene: 5. CDR3 protein: CASSLGGTGFYEQYF. CDR3 DNA: TGTGCCAGCAGCTTAGGGGGGACAGGTTTCTACGAGCAGTACTTC.

Only one count was recorded for this clone. The chain joins TRBV5-6 to TRBJ2-7, with 9 bases aligning to TRBD2. The germline CDR1 and CDR2 sequences are SGHDT and YYEEEE. The V segment lost 2 bases and the J segment 3 bases; nucleotides outside the gene matches: 6. The CDR3 extends over 15 amino acids. The DNA of the CDR3 is TGTGCCAGCAGCTTTCGGGCGGGAGGGCTCTACGAGCAGTACTTC. Its translation is CASSFRAGGLYEQYF.

This chain joins TRBV28 and TRBJ2-3; tentatively, D is TRBD2 (6 bases). CDR1 and CDR2 from the germline V gene are MDHEN and SYDVKM. Trimming cost V 6 bases and J 4 bases, with 17 bases left between them. CDR3 length: 15 amino acids. Written as DNA, the CDR3 is TGTGCCAGCAGCCTTTCCGGGAGCTTCGCAGATACGCAGTATTTT. Its translation is CASSLSGSFADTQYF.

This clone was seen a single time. V is TRBV6-1 and J is TRBJ1-4; 8 bases map to TRBD1. Losses at the gene ends were 3 bases for V and 5 bases for J; bases not matched to a gene: 14. This CDR3 region has 18 residues. CDR1 and CDR2 from the germline V gene are MNHNS and SASEGT. The CDR3 loop is CASSDEDREEVRNEKLFF. The DNA of the CDR3 is TGTGCCAGCAGTGACGAGGACAGGGAAGAGGTTCGGAATGAAAAACTGTTTTTT.

The J gene is TRBJ1-5, the V gene TRBV4-1; TRBD1 aligns across 12 bases. Germline values: CDR1 MGHRA, CDR2 YSYEKL. This CDR3 is 17 amino acids long. Trimming removed 0 bases from V and 6 bases from J; junction bases left unmatched: 6. Written as DNA, the CDR3 is TGCGCCAGCAGCCAAGAACTCCGGGACAGGGGGCTTCAGCCCCAGCATTTT. It yields the protein CASSQELRDRGLQPQHF.

This chain uses TRBV11-2 with TRBJ1-3; D possibly corresponds to TRBD1 (6 bases). CDR1 is SGHAT and CDR2 is FQNNGV in the germline V gene. CDR3 length: 16 amino acids. The V and J ends lost 5 bases and 2 bases respectively, with 16 bases between them. CDR3 sequence reads: CASSVQGQMAGNTIYF. CDR3 DNA: TGTGCCAGCAGCGTACAGGGTCAGATGGCTGGAAACACCATATATTTT.

This clone has only one observation. The rearrangement links TRBV6-6 to TRBJ2-4, with a possible D match to TRBD1 (5 bases). Trimming took off 2 bases at V and 1 base at J, with 9 bases between the two ends. CDR3 length: 15 residues. CDR1 is MNHNY, CDR2 SVGAGI, per germline (reference sequence). CDR3 residues: CASSYRGKAKNIQYF. The CDR3 DNA sequence: TGTGCCAGCAGTTACAGGGGAAAGGCCAAAAACATTCAGTACTTC.

This chain joins TRBV2 and TRBJ2-2; TRBD2 aligns across 12 bases. The CDR3 has 16 residues. Germline CDR1 and CDR2: SNHLY and FYNNEI. V lost 10 bases and J lost 5; bases outside the gene matches: 11. CDR3 amino acids: CATPRTSGIGTGELFF. The CDR3 coding sequence is TGTGCCACTCCCCGGACTAGCGGGATTGGAACCGGGGAGCTGTTTTTT.

The gene calls are TRBV11-2 and TRBJ2-7; 7 bases are a match to TRBD1. Germline trimming cut 1 base from V and 3 bases from J; bases unmatched to any gene: 9. CDR3 length: 16 residues. Germline lookup yields CDR1 SGHAT and CDR2 FQNNGV. This CDR3 is CASSLGGTDKDYEQYF. In DNA, the CDR3 is TGTGCCAGCAGCTTAGGGGGGACAGATAAGGACTACGAGCAGTACTTC.

The rearrangement uses TRBV29-1 and TRBJ1-2; D ambiguous. Trimming shortened V by 6 bases and J by 3 bases, and 20 bases separated the two germline ends. Germline CDR1 is SQVTM and CDR2 is ANQGSEA. The CDR3 runs to 15 residues. CDR3: CSVPPGGPDYYGYTF. DNA of the CDR3: TGCAGCGTCCCTCCCGGTGGCCCCGACTACTATGGCTACACCTTC.

V usage is TRBV7-2 and J usage is TRBJ2-7; maybe TRBD2 (6 bases). This CDR3 region has 16 residues. Germline lookup yields CDR1 SGHTA and CDR2 FQGNSA. The ends were cut back, 1 base at V and 7 bases at J, with 20 bases in the middle. Here the CDR3 reads CASSLGVGEDCVEQYF. CDR3 nucleotides: TGTGCCAGCAGCTTAGGAGTGGGGGAGGACTGCGTGGAGCAGTACTTC.

J is TRBJ2-3 and V is TRBV14; 9 bases map to TRBD1. Trimming removed 4 bases from V and 2 bases from J; junction bases left unmatched: 7. Per germline, CDR1 SGHDN and CDR2 FVKESK. CDR3 length equals 16 residues. Written as DNA, the CDR3 is TGTGCCAGCAGCCCGGGACAGGGCCCCTTCACAGATACGCAGTATTTT. The encoded protein is CASSPGQGPFTDTQYF.

The chain has TRBV5-4 and TRBJ2-3; 8 nucleotides match TRBD1. V dropped 2 bases and J dropped 1; count of bases not matched to a gene: 6. The length of the CDR3 is 16 residues. The germline CDR1 and CDR2 sequences are SGHNT and YYREEE (reference sequence). The CDR3 here is CASSLRQGLGTDTQYF. CDR3 coding DNA: TGTGCCAGCAGCTTAAGACAGGGGCTGGGCACAGATACGCAGTATTTT. The entire variable domain, with the rest obtained from reference TRBV5-4 and TRBJ2-3, is as follows: ETGVTQSPTHLIKTRGQQVTLRCSSQSGHNTVSWYQQALGQGPQFIFQYYREEENGRGNFPPRFSGLQFPNYSSELNVNALELDDSALYLCASSLRQGLGTDTQYFGPGTRLTVL.